This T cell receptor beta chain appears in the sequencing data of a study of T cells after yellow fever vaccination. 5'RACE template switching added a universal primer site and UMIs to TCR cDNA. MiXCR, run by TCRdb on the 5' RACE reads, gives a single entry per CDR3 protein. Of some 350,000 distinct CDR3 sequences detected, roughly 4.3% appear once; the ten largest clones hold approximately 24%. The CDR3 length is 19 residues. V lost 0 bases, J lost 0 bases, and 19 bases lay in between. The sequence was obtained from a man younger than 30 who received the YFV17D yellow fever vaccine. The rearrangement links TRBV23-1 to TRBJ2-3; unclear D gene. TRBV23-1 is reported as an ORF; its role is uncertain. This sample comprised PBMCs, obtained 5 days after the yellow fever booster vaccination. The CDR3 DNA reads as TGCGCCAGCAGTCAATCTCAGCCTATTTCCTTACCTAGCACAGATACGCAGTATTTT. Amino acid sequence: CASSQSQPISLPSTDTQYF.